This passage covers 13 T cell receptor beta chains from one sample sequenced in a study of CD8 T cells in Susac syndrome. With random hexamers, roughly 0.45 to 1 ug RNA was reverse transcribed. MiXCR, applied by TCRdb to the immunoSEQ multiplex PCR reads, yields one record per CDR3 protein. The sample yields about 300,000 distinct CDR3 sequences, 85% seen once. Sample: CD8+ T cells from PBMCs. These receptors all come from a human donor with multiple sclerosis.

Written as DNA, the CDR3 is TGCGCCAGCAGCACTAAGTGGACAGGGGGACAGCCCCAGCATTTT. This sequence encodes CASSTKWTGGQPQHF. The rearrangement links TRBV4-3 to TRBJ1-5; 10 bases map to TRBD1. The CDR3 is 15 residues long. J gave up 7 bases and V 5 bases, and 8 bases lay outside the gene matches. Germline CDR1 reads LGHNA; CDR2 reads YSLEER.

The V and J genes are TRBV30 and TRBJ2-5, with 9 bases identical to TRBD1. The CDR3 consists of 14 residues. The J segment lost 5 bases and the V segment lost 4 bases, leaving 8 bases of the junction unmatched. Germline V gene lookup returns CDR1 GTSNPN and CDR2 SVGIG (reference sequence). In DNA form, the CDR3 reads TGTGCCTGGAACCAGGGGACAGGGTTGGAGACCCAGTACTTC. Protein: CAWNQGTGLETQYF.

J is TRBJ2-2 and V is TRBV20-1; TRBD1 matches at 7 bases. After removal of 3 bases from V and 1 base from J, the junction contained 8 bases not matched to a gene. CDR1 DFQATT and CDR2 SNEGSKA come from the germline V gene (reference sequence). This CDR3 region has 16 residues. This chain's CDR3 is CSASPDRVWNTGELFF. As DNA, the CDR3 is TGCAGTGCTAGCCCCGACAGGGTATGGAACACCGGGGAGCTGTTTTTT.

The gene calls are TRBV6-5 and TRBJ2-4; 12 bases agree with TRBD2. With V trimmed by 2 bases and J by 6 bases, 2 bases remained unmatched. Germline V gene lookup returns CDR1 MNHEY and CDR2 SVGAGI. CDR3 length: 15 residues. DNA of the CDR3: TGTGCCAGCAGTTACCGGACTAGCGGGGTAAACATTCAGTACTTC. It encodes CASSYRTSGVNIQYF.

The chain uses TRBV27 and TRBJ2-1; no definite D call. Per the germline V gene, CDR1 is MNHEY and CDR2 is SMNVEV (reference sequence). Trimming took off 5 bases at V and 9 bases at J, with 14 bases between the two ends. The CDR3 covers 13 residues. The CDR3 nucleotides read TGTGCCAGCAGTGTAATAGTAGTCAGTGAGCAGTTCTTC. As protein: CASSVIVVSEQFF.

The rearrangement joins TRBV6-6 to TRBJ1-3; 7 nucleotides agree with TRBD1. V gave up 6 bases and J gave up 3 bases; unmatched junction bases: 11. The length of the CDR3 is 16 residues. The V gene's germline CDR1 is MNHNY and CDR2 SVGAGI (reference sequence). CDR3 in amino acids: CASRHPDRASGNTIYF. CDR3 nucleotide sequence: TGTGCCAGCAGGCACCCCGACAGGGCAAGTGGAAACACCATATATTTT.

This chain joins TRBV28 and TRBJ2-7; D may be TRBD1 (6 bases). Germline CDR1 and CDR2: MDHEN and SYDVKM. The CDR3 has 14 amino acids. Trimming took off 4 bases at V and 2 bases at J, with 12 bases between the two ends. The CDR3 here is CASSSGHFTYEQYF. In nucleotides, the CDR3 is TGTGCCAGCAGTTCGGGACACTTTACCTACGAGCAGTACTTC.

V usage is TRBV28 and J usage is TRBJ2-7, with 8 positions matching TRBD1. Germline values: CDR1 MDHEN, CDR2 SYDVKM. V was pared by 5 bases and J by 2 bases, with 5 bases of the junction left unmatched. The CDR3 length is 14 residues. The CDR3 DNA is TGTGCCAGCAGTCCCGGGGGACAGGCCTACGAGCAGTACTTC. Its protein is CASSPGGQAYEQYF.

The genes are TRBV19 and TRBJ1-1, with D possibly being TRBD1 (5 bases). CDR1 is LNHDA and CDR2 is SQIVND in the germline V gene (reference sequence). The length of the CDR3 is 14 residues. The germline V and J ends were trimmed by 6 bases and 3 bases, with 14 bases remaining between them. The CDR3: CASRPGTSDTEAFF. CDR3 nucleotide sequence: TGTGCCAGTAGACCAGGGACGAGTGACACTGAAGCTTTCTTT.

The chain joins TRBV12-3 or TRBV12-4 to TRBJ2-4; D is undetermined. Trimming removed 5 bases at V and 0 bases at J, with 5 bases between. The CDR3 has 13 residues. Here the CDR3 reads CASSLLAKNIQYF. CDR3 bases: TGTGCCAGCAGTCTACTAGCCAAAAACATTCAGTACTTC.

The genes are TRBV11-2 and TRBJ2-7; D perhaps matches TRBD2 (6 bases). This CDR3 comprises 15 residues. CDR1 is SGHAT, CDR2 FQNNGV, per germline. Trimming removed 5 bases from V and 2 bases from J, with 16 bases in between. DNA of the CDR3: TGTGCCAGCAGCCCAGGCTGGGGAGGAACCTACGAGCAGTACTTC. Its protein is CASSPGWGGTYEQYF.

The genes are TRBV7-9 and TRBJ2-3; D is tentatively TRBD1 or TRBD2 (5 bases each). There are 14 residues in the CDR3. The V end lost 3 bases, the J end lost 2 bases, and 9 bases lay between the germline ends. The germline V gene has CDR1 SEHNR and CDR2 FQNEAQ (reference sequence). CDR3 nucleotide sequence: TGTGCCAGCAGCTTGGGGGAACACACAGATACGCAGTATTTT. It encodes CASSLGEHTDTQYF.

The chain is built from TRBV24-1 and TRBJ2-1; TRBD2 matches at 11 bases. Trimming at V came to 3 bases and at J to 6 bases, leaving 3 bases not matched to a gene. This CDR3 has 15 residues. Germline V CDR1 and CDR2: KGHDR, SFDVKD. The CDR3 reads CATSDIAGGPNEQFF. Written as DNA, the CDR3 is TGTGCCACCAGTGATATAGCGGGAGGGCCCAATGAGCAGTTCTTC.